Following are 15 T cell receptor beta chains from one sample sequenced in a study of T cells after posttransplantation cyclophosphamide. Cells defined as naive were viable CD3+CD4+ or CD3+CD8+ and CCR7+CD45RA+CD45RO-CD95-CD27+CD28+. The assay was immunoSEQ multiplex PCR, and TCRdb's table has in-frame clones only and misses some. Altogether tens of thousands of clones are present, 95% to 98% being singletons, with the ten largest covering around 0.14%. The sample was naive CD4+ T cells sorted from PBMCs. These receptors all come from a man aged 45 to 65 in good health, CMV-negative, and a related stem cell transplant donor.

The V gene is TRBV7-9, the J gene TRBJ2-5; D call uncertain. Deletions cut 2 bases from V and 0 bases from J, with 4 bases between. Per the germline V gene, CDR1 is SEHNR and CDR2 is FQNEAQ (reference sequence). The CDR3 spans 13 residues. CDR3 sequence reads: CASSLQNQETQYF. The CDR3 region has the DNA TGTGCCAGCAGCTTACAGAACCAAGAGACCCAGTACTTC.

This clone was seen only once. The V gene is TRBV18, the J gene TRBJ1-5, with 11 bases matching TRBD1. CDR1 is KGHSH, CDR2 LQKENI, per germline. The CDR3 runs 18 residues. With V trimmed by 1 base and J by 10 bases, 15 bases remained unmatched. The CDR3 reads CASSPLGQGGAEASPQHF. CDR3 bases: TGTGCCAGCTCACCACTGGGACAGGGGGGCGCCGAGGCAAGTCCCCAGCATTTT.

The CDR3 is CASSSTPGVGLYEQYF. As DNA, the CDR3 is TGTGCCAGCAGTTCTACTCCAGGGGTGGGCCTCTACGAGCAGTACTTC. The chain combines TRBV27 with TRBJ2-5, with D possibly being TRBD1 (6 bases). The DNA matches TRBJ2-7 better at its end, which makes the J call doubtful. Germline lookup yields CDR1 MNHEY and CDR2 SMNVEV (reference sequence). CDR3 size: 16 residues.

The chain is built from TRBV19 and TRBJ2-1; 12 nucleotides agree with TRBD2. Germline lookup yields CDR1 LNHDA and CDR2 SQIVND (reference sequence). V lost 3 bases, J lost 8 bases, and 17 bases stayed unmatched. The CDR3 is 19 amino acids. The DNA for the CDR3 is TGTGCCAGTAGTATTTCGAGGCTAGCGGGGGGGCCAAGGGTCGATGAGCAGTTCTTC. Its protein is CASSISRLAGGPRVDEQFF.

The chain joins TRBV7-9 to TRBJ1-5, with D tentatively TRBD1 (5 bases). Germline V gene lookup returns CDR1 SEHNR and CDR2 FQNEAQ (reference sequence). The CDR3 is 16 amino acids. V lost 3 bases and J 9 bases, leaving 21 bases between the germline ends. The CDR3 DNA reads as TGTGCCAGCAGCTTCCGAGCGGGGGGTCTGGATCGGCCCCAGCATTTT. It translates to CASSFRAGGLDRPQHF.

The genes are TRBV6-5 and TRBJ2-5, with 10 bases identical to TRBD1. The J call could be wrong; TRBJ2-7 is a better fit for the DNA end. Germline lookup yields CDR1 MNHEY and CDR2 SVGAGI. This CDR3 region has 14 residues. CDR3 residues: CASARDRGYYEQYF. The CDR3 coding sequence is TGTGCCAGCGCCCGGGACAGGGGCTACTACGAGCAGTACTTC.

This CDR3 is CAWSVLAGEQFF. The CDR3 bases are TGTGCCTGGAGTGTACTAGCGGGAGAACAGTTCTTC. The V and J genes are TRBV30 and TRBJ2-1; 11 bases align to TRBD2. Germline V gene sequence: CDR1 GTSNPN, CDR2 SVGIG (reference sequence). The CDR3 covers 12 residues. V was clipped by 0 bases and J by 13 bases; unmatched bases: 2.

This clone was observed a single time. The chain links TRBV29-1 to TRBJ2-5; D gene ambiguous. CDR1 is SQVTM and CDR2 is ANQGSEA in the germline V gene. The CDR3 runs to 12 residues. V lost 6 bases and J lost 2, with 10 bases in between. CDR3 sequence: CSVVSQQETQYF. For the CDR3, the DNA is TGCAGCGTGGTGTCTCAGCAAGAGACCCAGTACTTC.

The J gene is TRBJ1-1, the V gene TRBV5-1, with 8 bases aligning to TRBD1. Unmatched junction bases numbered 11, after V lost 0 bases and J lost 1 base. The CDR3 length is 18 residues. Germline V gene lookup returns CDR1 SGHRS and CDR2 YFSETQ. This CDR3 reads CASSLVPSNRGGNTEAFF. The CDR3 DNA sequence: TGCGCCAGCAGCTTGGTCCCCAGTAACAGGGGGGGGAACACTGAAGCTTTCTTT. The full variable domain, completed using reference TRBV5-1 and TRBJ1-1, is KAGVTQTPRYLIKTRGQQVTLSCSPISGHRSVSWYQQTPGQGLQFLFEYFSETQRNKGNFPGRFSGRQFSNSRSEMNVSTLELGDSALYLCASSLVPSNRGGNTEAFFGQGTRLTVV.

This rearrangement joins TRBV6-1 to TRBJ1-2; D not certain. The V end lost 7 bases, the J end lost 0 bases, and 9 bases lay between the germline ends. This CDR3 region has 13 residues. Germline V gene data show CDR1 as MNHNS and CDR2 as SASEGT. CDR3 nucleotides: TGTGCCAGCAAAGAGGCGTCTAACTATGGCTACACCTTC. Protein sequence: CASKEASNYGYTF.

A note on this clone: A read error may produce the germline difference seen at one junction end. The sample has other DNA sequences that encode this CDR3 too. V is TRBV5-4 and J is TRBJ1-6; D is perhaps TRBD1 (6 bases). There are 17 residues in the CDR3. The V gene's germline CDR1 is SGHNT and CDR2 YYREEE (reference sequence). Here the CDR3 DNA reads TGTGCCAGCAGCCTCGGGGCAGGGGCTTCCTATAATTCCCCCCTCCACTTT. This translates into CASSLGAGASYNSPLHF.

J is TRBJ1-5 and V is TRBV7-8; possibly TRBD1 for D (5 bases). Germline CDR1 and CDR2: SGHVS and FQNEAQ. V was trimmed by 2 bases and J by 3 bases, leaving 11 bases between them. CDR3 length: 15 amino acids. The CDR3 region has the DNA TGTGCCAGCAGCTTAATGGGGCAGGTCAATCAGCCCCAGCATTTT. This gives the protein CASSLMGQVNQPQHF.

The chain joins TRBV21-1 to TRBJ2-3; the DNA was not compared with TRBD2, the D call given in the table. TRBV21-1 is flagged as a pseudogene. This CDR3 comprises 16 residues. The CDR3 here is CASSNRGTPGTDTQYF. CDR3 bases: TGTGCCAGCAGCAATCGTGGGACTCCGGGCACAGATACGCAGTATTTT.

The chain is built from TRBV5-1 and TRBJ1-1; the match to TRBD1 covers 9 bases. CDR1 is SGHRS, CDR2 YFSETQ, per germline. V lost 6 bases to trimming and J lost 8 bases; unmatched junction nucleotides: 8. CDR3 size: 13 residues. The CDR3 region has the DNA TGCGCCAGCACGCCACAGGGGGCTACCGAAGCTTTCTTT. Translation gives CASTPQGATEAFF. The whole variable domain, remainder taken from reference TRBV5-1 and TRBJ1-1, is KAGVTQTPRYLIKTRGQQVTLSCSPISGHRSVSWYQQTPGQGLQFLFEYFSETQRNKGNFPGRFSGRQFSNSRSEMNVSTLELGDSALYLCASTPQGATEAFFGQGTRLTVV.

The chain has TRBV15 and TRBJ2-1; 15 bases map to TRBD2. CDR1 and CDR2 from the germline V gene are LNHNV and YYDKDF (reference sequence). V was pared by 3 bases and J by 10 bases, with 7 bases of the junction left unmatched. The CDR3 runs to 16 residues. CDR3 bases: TGTGCCACCAGCAGCCTAGGACTAGCGGGGGGGTTGGAGCAGTTCTTC. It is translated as CATSSLGLAGGLEQFF.